This T cell receptor (beta chain) was sequenced for a study of blood T cell repertoires in COVID-19. Study-wide context: PBMCs, B-cell-depleted T cells, or T cells provided the cDNA or gDNA that made up the material.

V lost 4 bases, J lost 7 bases, and 6 bases stayed unmatched. The germline gives CDR1 MNHEY, CDR2 SMNVEV (reference sequence). The CDR3 length is 15 residues. Original processing notes: Estimation of nucleated cell counts was performed using reference gene primer amplification. Clones were read by immunoSEQ multiplex PCR, and TCRdb kept only the in-frame ones, dropping some. V and J calls plus clone size are reproduced from that table; the DNA served to infer D and trimming. The table has around 69,000 clones, approximately 80% seen once. This receptor was taken from a woman aged 65 to 85 with acute or convalescent COVID-19. Sequenced: peripheral blood. The chain joins TRBV27 to TRBJ2-1; 11 positions agree with TRBD2. The CDR3 DNA is TGTGCCAGCAGTTCTTTCGGGACTAGCGGAAATGAGCAGTTCTTC. Protein: CASSSFGTSGNEQFF.